The clone carrying this T cell receptor (beta chain) has a single count. Its target is not known. Method: immunoSEQ multiplex PCR; TCRdb's copy keeps in-frame clones and lacks some. The repertoire has several thousand clones, 90% to 97% of them found once; the top ten carry roughly 3.2%. Samples were taken several times over chemoradiotherapy. These data belong to a study of chemoradiotherapy in HPV16-positive cancers. Study at large: A couple of HPV16-positive patients' cells yielded candidate HPV-specific clones and common motifs. Study-wide results and limits: Better recurrence-free survival went with HPV-responsive T-cell expansion in HPV16-positive patients. Non-HPV-specific T cells did not expand in tumors during treatment, whereas candidate HPV-specific clones and E7-related motifs did.

The specimen was tumor tissue, collected from a patient who underwent chemoradiotherapy. The sequence derives from a human donor with HPV-associated anogenital cancer.

This CDR3 is CASSVSRNTIYF. The DNA for the CDR3 is TGTGCCAGCAGTGTCAGCAGAAACACCATATATTTT. The V call is TRBV6-4, the J call TRBJ1-3; D is undetermined. The CDR3 runs 12 residues. Germline V gene data show CDR1 as MRHNA and CDR2 as SNTAGT. Between the trimmed V and J ends, which lost 4 bases and 5 bases, there was a span of 6 bases.